This T cell receptor (beta chain) was profiled in a study of shared clonotypes between healthy human individuals. This clone was seen a handful of times. Data came from immunoSEQ multiplex PCR; TCRdb stores just in-frame clones and leaves some out. The sample lists 740,000 or so clones; roughly 73% were seen once. The specimen sequenced was memory CD4+ T cells sorted from blood. As to subset: CD45RA-negative fraction. The sequence was obtained from a woman in her twenties or thirties in good health.

The CDR3 region is CASTITSLPSTDTQYF. Here the CDR3 DNA reads TGTGCCAGCACGATTACTAGTCTCCCTAGCACAGATACGCAGTATTTT. The V call is TRBV2, the J call TRBJ2-3; maybe TRBD2 (5 bases). The V gene's germline CDR1 is SNHLY and CDR2 FYNNEI. There are 16 residues in the CDR3. Trimming pared 7 bases from V and 0 bases from J, leaving 17 bases between.